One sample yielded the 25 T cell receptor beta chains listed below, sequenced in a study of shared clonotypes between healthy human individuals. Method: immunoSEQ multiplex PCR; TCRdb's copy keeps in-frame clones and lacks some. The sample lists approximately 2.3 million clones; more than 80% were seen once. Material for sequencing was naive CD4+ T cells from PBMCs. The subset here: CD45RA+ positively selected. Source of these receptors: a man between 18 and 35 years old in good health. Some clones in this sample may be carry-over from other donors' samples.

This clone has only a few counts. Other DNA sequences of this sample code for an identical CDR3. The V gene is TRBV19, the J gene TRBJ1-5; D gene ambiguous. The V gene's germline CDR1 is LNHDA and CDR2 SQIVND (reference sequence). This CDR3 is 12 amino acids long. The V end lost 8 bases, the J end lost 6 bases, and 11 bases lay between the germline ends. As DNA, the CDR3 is TGTGCCAGTTCCTTCCTAGGTCAGCCCCAGCATTTT. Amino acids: CASSFLGQPQHF.

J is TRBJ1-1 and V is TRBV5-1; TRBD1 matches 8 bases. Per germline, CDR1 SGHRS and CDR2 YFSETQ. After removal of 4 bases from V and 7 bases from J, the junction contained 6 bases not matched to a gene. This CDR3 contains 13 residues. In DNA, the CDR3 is TGCGCCAGCAGCCAGGGGGCGCGAAGTGAAGCTTTCTTT. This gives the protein CASSQGARSEAFF.

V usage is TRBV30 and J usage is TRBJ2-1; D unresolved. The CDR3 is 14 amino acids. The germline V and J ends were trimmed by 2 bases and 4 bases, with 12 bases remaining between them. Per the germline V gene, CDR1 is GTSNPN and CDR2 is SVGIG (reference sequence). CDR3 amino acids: CAWSSDLGYNEQFF. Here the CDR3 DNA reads TGTGCCTGGAGTTCCGACTTAGGTTACAATGAGCAGTTCTTC.

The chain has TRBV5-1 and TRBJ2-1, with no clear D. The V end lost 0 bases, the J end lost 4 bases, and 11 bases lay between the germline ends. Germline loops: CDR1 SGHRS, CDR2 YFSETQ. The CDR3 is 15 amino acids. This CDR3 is CASSLAELIYNEQFF. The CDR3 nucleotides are TGCGCCAGCAGCTTGGCAGAGCTAATATACAATGAGCAGTTCTTC.

This CDR3 reads CSVERDRGEKLFF. The CDR3 DNA is TGCAGCGTTGAAAGGGACAGGGGAGAAAAACTGTTTTTT. The V gene is TRBV29-1, the J gene TRBJ1-4; 10 bases agree with TRBD1. The CDR3 extends over 13 amino acids. The V gene's germline CDR1 is SQVTM and CDR2 ANQGSEA. Trimming cost V 2 bases and J 8 bases; bases outside gene matches: 2.

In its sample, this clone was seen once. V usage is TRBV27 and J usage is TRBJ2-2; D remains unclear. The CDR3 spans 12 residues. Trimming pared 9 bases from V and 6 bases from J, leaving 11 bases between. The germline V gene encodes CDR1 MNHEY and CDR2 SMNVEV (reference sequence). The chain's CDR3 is CASGEYAGELFF. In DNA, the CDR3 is TGTGCCAGTGGAGAATACGCCGGGGAGCTGTTTTTT.

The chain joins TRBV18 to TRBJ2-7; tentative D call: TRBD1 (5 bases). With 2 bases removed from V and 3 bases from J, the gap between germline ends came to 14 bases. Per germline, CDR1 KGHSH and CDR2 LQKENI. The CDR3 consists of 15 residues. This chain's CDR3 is CASSPDLGLYYEQYF. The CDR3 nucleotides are TGTGCCAGCTCACCAGACTTGGGGCTTTACTACGAGCAGTACTTC.

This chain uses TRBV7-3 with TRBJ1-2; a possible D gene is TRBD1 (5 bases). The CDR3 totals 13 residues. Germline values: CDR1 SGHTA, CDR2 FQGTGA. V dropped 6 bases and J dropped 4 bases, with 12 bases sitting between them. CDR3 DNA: TGTGCCAGCAGTGGGGCAGGTGGCTATGGCTACACCTTC. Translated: CASSGAGGYGYTF.

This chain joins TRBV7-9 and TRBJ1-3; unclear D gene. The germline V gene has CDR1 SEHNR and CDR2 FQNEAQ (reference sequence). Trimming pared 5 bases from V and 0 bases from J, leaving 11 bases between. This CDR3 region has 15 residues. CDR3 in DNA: TGTGCCAGCAGCCGCATGGGTAGCTCTGGAAACACCATATATTTT. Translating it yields CASSRMGSSGNTIYF. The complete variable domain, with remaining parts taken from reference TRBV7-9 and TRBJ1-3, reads DTGVSQNPRHKITKRGQNVTFRCDPISEHNRLYWYRQTLGQGPEFLTYFQNEAQLEKSRLLSDRFSAERPKGSFSTLEIQRTEQGDSAMYLCASSRMGSSGNTIYFGEGSWLTVV.

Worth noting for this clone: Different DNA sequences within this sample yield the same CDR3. The CDR3 sequence is CASSLARGSSGNTIYF. The DNA for the CDR3 is TGTGCCAGCAGCTTAGCGCGGGGGAGCTCTGGAAACACCATATATTTT. The chain recombines TRBV7-2 with TRBJ1-3, with D possibly TRBD1 on 5 matching bases. CDR1 is SGHTA, CDR2 FQGNSA, per germline. This CDR3 contains 16 residues. Trimming pared 0 bases from V and 0 bases from J, leaving 9 bases between.

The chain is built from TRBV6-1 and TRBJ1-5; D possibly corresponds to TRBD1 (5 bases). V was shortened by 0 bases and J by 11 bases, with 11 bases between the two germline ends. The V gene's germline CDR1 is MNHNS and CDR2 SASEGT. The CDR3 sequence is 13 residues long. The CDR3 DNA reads TGTGCCAGCAGTGAAGCGCTGGGACTAACCCAGCATTTT. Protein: CASSEALGLTQHF.

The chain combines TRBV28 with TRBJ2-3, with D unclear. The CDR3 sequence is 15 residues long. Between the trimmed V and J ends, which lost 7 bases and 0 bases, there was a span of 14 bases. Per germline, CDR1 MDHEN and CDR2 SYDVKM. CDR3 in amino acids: CASTISTASTDTQYF. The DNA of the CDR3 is TGTGCCAGCACGATCTCGACGGCAAGCACAGATACGCAGTATTTT. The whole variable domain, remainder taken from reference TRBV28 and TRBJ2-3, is DVKVTQSSRYLVKRTGEKVFLECVQDMDHENMFWYRQDPGLGLRLIYFSYDVKMKEKGDIPEGYSVSREKKERFSLILESASTNQTSMYLCASTISTASTDTQYFGPGTRLTVL.

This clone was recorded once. CDR3 DNA sequence: TGCGCCAGCAGCTTGGCCGGAGACAGGGTTGGGAACACTGAAGCTTTCTTT. It translates to CASSLAGDRVGNTEAFF. This chain links TRBV5-1 with TRBJ1-1; 7 bases line up with TRBD1. The CDR3 is 17 amino acids. Germline trimming cut 0 bases from V and 1 base from J; bases unmatched to any gene: 9. In germline, CDR1 is SGHRS, CDR2 YFSETQ.

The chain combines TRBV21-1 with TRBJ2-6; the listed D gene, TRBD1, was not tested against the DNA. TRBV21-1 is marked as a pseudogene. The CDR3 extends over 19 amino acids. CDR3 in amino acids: CASSSRVGGSASGANVLTF. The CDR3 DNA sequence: TGTGCCAGCAGCAGCCGCGTAGGGGGCTCCGCAAGTGGGGCCAACGTCCTGACTTTC.

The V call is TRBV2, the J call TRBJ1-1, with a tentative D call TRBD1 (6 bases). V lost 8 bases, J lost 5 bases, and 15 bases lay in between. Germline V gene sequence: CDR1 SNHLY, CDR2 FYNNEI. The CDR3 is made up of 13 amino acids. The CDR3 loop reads CASAEGGRTEAFF. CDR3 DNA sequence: TGTGCCAGCGCTGAGGGGGGACGGACTGAAGCTTTCTTT.

In DNA, the CDR3 is TGTGCCACCAGCTACATTCTCGGCAATCAGCCCCAGCATTTT. Protein: CATSYILGNQPQHF. V gene TRBV15 combines with J gene TRBJ1-5; the D is unclear. Germline V gene lookup returns CDR1 LNHNV and CDR2 YYDKDF (reference sequence). The CDR3 contains 14 residues. V was cut by 5 bases and J by 2 bases, with 10 bases left in between.

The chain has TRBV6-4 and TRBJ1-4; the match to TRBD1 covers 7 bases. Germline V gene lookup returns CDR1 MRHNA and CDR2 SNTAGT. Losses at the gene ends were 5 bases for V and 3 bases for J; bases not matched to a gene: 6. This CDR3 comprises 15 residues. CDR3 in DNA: TGTGCCAGCAGTCGACAGGGAATGGCTAATGAAAAACTGTTTTTT. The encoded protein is CASSRQGMANEKLFF.

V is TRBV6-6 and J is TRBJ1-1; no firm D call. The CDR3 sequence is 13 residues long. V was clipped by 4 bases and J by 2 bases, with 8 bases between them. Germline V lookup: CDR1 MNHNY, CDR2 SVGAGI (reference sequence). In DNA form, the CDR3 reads TGTGCCAGCAGTTCCTCATTTAACACTGAAGCTTTCTTT. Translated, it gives CASSSSFNTEAFF.

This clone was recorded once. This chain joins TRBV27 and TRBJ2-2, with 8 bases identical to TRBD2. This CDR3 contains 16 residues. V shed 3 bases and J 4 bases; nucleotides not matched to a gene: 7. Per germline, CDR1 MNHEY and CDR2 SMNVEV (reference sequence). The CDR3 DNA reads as TGTGCCAGCAGTTTGAAGGAGACTAGCGCCACCGGGGAGCTGTTTTTT. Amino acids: CASSLKETSATGELFF.

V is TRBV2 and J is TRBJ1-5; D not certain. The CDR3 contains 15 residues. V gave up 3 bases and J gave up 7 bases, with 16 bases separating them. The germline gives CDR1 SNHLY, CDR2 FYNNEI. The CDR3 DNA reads TGTGCCAGCAGTGAGCGGGGAGTGGTAGGACAGCCCCAGCATTTT. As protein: CASSERGVVGQPQHF.

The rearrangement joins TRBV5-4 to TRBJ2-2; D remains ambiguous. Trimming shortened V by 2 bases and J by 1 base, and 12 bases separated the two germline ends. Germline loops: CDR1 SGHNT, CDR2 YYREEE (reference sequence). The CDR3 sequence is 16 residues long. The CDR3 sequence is CASSFEAFKNTGELFF. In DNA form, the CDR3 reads TGTGCCAGCAGCTTCGAGGCCTTCAAGAACACCGGGGAGCTGTTTTTT.

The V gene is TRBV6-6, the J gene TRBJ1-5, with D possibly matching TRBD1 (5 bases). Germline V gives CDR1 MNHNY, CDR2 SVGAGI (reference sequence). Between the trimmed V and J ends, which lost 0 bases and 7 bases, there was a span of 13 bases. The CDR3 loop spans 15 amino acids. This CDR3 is CASSYSRQGGQPQHF. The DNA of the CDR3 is TGTGCCAGCAGTTACTCGAGGCAGGGAGGGCAGCCCCAGCATTTT.

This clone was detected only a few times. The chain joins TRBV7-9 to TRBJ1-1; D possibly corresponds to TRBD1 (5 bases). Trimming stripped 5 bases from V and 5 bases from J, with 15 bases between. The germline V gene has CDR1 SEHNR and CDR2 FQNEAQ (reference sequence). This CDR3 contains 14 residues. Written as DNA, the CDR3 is TGTGCCAGCAGCCTCGTACCCGAGGGGACTGAAGCTTTCTTT. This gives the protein CASSLVPEGTEAFF.

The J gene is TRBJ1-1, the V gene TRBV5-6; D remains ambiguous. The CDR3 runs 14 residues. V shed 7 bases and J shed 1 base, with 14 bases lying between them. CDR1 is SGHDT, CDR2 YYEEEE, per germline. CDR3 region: CASLRGIKNTEAFF. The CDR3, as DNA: TGTGCCAGCCTGCGTGGGATTAAGAACACTGAAGCTTTCTTT.

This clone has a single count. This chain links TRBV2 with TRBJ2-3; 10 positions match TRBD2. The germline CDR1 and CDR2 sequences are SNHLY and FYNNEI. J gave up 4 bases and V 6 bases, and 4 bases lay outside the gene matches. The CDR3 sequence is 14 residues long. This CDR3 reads CASRPGLASDTQYF. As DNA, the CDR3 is TGTGCCAGCAGGCCGGGACTAGCGTCAGATACGCAGTATTTT.